The 12 T cell receptor beta chains given below trace back to one sample, sequenced in a study of OX40 agonist ivuxolimab in advanced cancers. Only in-frame clones appear in the TCRdb table, and some are missing; sequencing was by immunoSEQ multiplex PCR. The data show just over 95,000 clones, with around 87% seen just once and approximately 0.16% held by the top ten. This specimen consisted of CD4+ or CD8+ T cells sorted from blood, obtained in a trial of the OX40 agonist ivuxolimab. These receptors were taken from an adult with an advanced solid tumor such as melanoma, head and neck, liver or kidney cancer.

J is TRBJ2-7 and V is TRBV6-4; the match to TRBD2 covers 8 bases. Trimming cost V 5 bases and J 2 bases; bases outside gene matches: 5. The germline V gene encodes CDR1 MRHNA and CDR2 SNTAGT. The CDR3 runs 14 residues. CDR3: CASSPGGGAYEQYF. The CDR3 region has the DNA TGTGCCAGCAGTCCCGGGGGGGGCGCCTACGAGCAGTACTTC.

The chain combines TRBV30 with TRBJ2-7; 14 nucleotides align to TRBD2. The V and J ends lost 1 base and 0 bases, in that order; junction bases with no gene match: 8. The CDR3 length is 18 residues. The V gene's germline CDR1 is GTSNPN and CDR2 SVGIG (reference sequence). DNA of the CDR3: TGTGCCTGGAGTGCCCCCCGACTAGCGGGAGGGCTCTCCTACGAGCAGTACTTC. It specifies CAWSAPRLAGGLSYEQYF.

The V gene is TRBV2, the J gene TRBJ1-1; D unclear. CDR3 length: 12 amino acids. The germline V gene encodes CDR1 SNHLY and CDR2 FYNNEI. The V end was cut by 10 bases, the J end by 7 bases, with 16 bases between. Written as DNA, the CDR3 is TGTGCCACCACCAGCCCGTACGGTGAAGCTTTCTTT. This translates into CATTSPYGEAFF.

This rearrangement joins TRBV19 to TRBJ2-7; 10 nucleotides align to TRBD1. The CDR3 runs 15 residues. Germline assignment: CDR1 LNHDA and CDR2 SQIVND (reference sequence). The junction had 2 bases not matched to a gene; V was cut back by 3 bases and J by 0 bases. The CDR3 sequence: CASSMGQGSSYEQYF. CDR3 sequence (DNA): TGTGCCAGTAGTATGGGACAGGGGAGCTCCTACGAGCAGTACTTC. Variable domain in full (rest from reference TRBV19 and TRBJ2-7): DGGITQSPKYLFRKEGQNVTLSCEQNLNHDAMYWYRQDPGQGLRLIYYSQIVNDFQKGDIAEGYSVSREKKESFPLTVTSAQKNPTAFYLCASSMGQGSSYEQYFGPGTRLTVT.

The CDR3 DNA reads as TGTGCCAGCAGCTTGGTTCTCTCTGGGGCCAACGTCCTGACTTTC. Translating it yields CASSLVLSGANVLTF. This chain uses TRBV5-6 with TRBJ2-6; D call uncertain. Germline CDR1 SGHDT, CDR2 YYEEEE. V shed 0 bases and J shed 0 bases, with 4 bases lying between them. The CDR3 contains 15 residues.

The rearrangement uses TRBV5-1 and TRBJ2-7, with 8 nucleotides matching TRBD2. Germline loops: CDR1 SGHRS, CDR2 YFSETQ. There are 17 residues in the CDR3. J lost 5 bases, V lost 0 bases, and 13 bases had no gene match. CDR3 loop: CASSLAILGGRFDEQYF. The CDR3 DNA reads TGCGCCAGCAGCTTGGCAATTTTAGGCGGGAGGTTCGACGAGCAGTACTTC.

The gene calls are TRBV5-1 and TRBJ2-7; D gene uncertain. This CDR3 comprises 15 residues. Per the germline V gene, CDR1 is SGHRS and CDR2 is YFSETQ. V was trimmed by 4 bases and J by 0 bases, leaving 14 bases between them. The CDR3 DNA reads as TGCGCCAGCAGCCACGGCTCTGCGAGCTCCTACGAGCAGTACTTC. Protein sequence: CASSHGSASSYEQYF.

V gene TRBV21-1 combines with J gene TRBJ2-7; the D segment call TRBD2 is taken from the table without a DNA check. TRBV21-1 is a listed pseudogene. This CDR3 contains 14 residues. As DNA, the CDR3 is TGTGCCAGCAGCCAGACTAGCGAACCCTACGAGCAGTACTTC. This gives the protein CASSQTSEPYEQYF.

The chain carries TRBV27 and TRBJ2-1; 9 bases are shared with TRBD2. The CDR3 covers 15 residues. Germline assignment: CDR1 MNHEY and CDR2 SMNVEV (reference sequence). The V and J ends lost 5 bases and 5 bases, in that order; junction bases with no gene match: 7. DNA of the CDR3: TGTGCCAGCAGTAGAATAGCGGGAGACGACAATGAGCAGTTCTTC. Amino acid sequence: CASSRIAGDDNEQFF.

The rearrangement uses TRBV6-1 and TRBJ1-3; 7 positions agree with TRBD1. The V gene end was trimmed by 4 bases and the J gene end by 0 bases; junction bases not matched to a gene: 3. The CDR3 contains 15 residues. From germline, CDR1 is MNHNS and CDR2 SASEGT. CDR3 DNA: TGTGCCAGCAGTGTAGCAGGGGGCTCTGGAAACACCATATATTTT. Translating it yields CASSVAGGSGNTIYF.

The chain uses TRBV29-1 and TRBJ2-5, with D possibly TRBD2 on 7 matching bases. CDR3 length: 12 amino acids. V was clipped by 7 bases and J by 4 bases, with 13 bases between them. Germline CDR1 is SQVTM and CDR2 is ANQGSEA. CDR3 region: CSAGRGAETQYF. CDR3 coding DNA: TGCAGCGCTGGTCGGGGGGCAGAGACCCAGTACTTC.

This clone was counted only a few times. This chain links TRBV29-1 with TRBJ2-6; tentatively, D is TRBD2 (7 bases). The CDR3 sequence is 17 residues long. Trimming removed 6 bases at V and 2 bases at J, with 20 bases between. Germline-derived CDR1 and CDR2 are SQVTM and ANQGSEA. CDR3 coding DNA: TGCAGCGTAGCTCAATCCGGGGGGCTCGCTGGGGCCAACGTCCTGACTTTC. This sequence encodes CSVAQSGGLAGANVLTF.